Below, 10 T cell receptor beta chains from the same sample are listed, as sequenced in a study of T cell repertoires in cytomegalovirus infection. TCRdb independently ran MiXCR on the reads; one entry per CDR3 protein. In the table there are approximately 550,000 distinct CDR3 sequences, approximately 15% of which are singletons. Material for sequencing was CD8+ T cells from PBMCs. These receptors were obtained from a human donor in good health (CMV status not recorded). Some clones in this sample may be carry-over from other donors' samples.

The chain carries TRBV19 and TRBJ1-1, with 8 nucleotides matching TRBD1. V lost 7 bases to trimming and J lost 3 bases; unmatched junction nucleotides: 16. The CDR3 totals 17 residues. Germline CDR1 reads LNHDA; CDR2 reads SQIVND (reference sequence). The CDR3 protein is CASNPPRGRGMDTEAFF. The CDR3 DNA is TGTGCCAGTAATCCCCCCAGGGGGCGCGGCATGGACACTGAAGCTTTCTTT.

CDR3 DNA: TGCAGTGCGACAGGGGGCGACCATTTCGGACGGCTGAACACTGAAGCTTTCTTT. It translates to CSATGGDHFGRLNTEAFF. The rearrangement joins TRBV20-1 to TRBJ1-1, with 10 bases lining up with TRBD1. Germline V lookup: CDR1 DFQATT, CDR2 SNEGSKA (reference sequence). With 6 bases clipped from V and 0 bases from J, the junction kept 16 bases outside the gene matches. The length of the CDR3 is 18 residues.

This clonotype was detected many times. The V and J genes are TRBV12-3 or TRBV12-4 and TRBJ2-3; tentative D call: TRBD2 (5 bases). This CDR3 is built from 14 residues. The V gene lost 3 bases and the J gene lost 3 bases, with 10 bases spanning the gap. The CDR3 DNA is TGTGCCAGCAGTTTGATCCCGGGGACAGATACGCAGTATTTT. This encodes CASSLIPGTDTQYF.

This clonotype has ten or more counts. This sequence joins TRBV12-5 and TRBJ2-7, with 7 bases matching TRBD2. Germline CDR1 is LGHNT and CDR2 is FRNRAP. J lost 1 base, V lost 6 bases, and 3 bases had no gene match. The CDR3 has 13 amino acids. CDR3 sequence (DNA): TGTGCTAGTGGGCCGGGGGGTTCCTACGAGCAGTACTTC. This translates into CASGPGGSYEQYF.

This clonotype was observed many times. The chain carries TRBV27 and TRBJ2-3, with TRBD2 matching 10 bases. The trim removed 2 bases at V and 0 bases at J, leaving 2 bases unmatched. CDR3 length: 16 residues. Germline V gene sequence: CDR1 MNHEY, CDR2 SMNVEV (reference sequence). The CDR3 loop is CASSLTSGVSTDTQYF. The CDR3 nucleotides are TGTGCCAGCAGTTTAACTAGCGGGGTTAGCACAGATACGCAGTATTTT.

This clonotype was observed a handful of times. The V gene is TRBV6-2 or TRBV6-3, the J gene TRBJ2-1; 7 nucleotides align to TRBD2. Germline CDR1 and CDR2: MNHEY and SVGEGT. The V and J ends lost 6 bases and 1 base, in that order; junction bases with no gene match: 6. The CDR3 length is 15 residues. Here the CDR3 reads CASSPLARSYNEQFF. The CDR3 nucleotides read TGTGCCAGCAGCCCACTAGCGCGTTCCTACAATGAGCAGTTCTTC.

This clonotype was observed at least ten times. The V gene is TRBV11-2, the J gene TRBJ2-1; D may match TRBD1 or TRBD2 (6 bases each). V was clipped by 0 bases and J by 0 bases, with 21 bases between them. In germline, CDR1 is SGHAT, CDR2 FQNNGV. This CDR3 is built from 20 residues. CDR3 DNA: TGTGCCAGCAGCTTAGAGGGGACTGAAAGGGGGTTGAGCTCCTACAATGAGCAGTTCTTC. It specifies CASSLEGTERGLSSYNEQFF.

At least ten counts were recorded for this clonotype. Written as DNA, the CDR3 is TGTGCCAGCAGCTGGACAGAAACCTCCTACGAGCAGTACTTC. Translation: CASSWTETSYEQYF. This chain links TRBV7-6 with TRBJ2-7; TRBD1 is a possible D gene (6 bases). V lost 4 bases and J 0 bases, leaving 10 bases between the germline ends. Germline values: CDR1 SGHVS, CDR2 FNYEAQ. The CDR3 is 14 amino acids. The full variable domain, rest sourced from reference TRBV7-6 and TRBJ2-7, is GAGVSQSPRYKVTKRGQDVALRCDPISGHVSLYWYRQALGQGPEFLTYFNYEAQQDKSGLPNDRFSAERPEGSISTLTIQRTEQRDSAMYRCASSWTETSYEQYFGPGTRLTVT.

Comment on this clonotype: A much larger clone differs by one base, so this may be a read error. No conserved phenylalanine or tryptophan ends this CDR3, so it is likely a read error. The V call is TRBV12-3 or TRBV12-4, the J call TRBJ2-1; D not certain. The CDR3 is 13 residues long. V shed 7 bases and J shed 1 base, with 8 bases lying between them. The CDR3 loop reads CASIPESYNEQFL. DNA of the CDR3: TGTGCCAGCATACCGGAGTCCTACAATGAGCAGTTCTTA.

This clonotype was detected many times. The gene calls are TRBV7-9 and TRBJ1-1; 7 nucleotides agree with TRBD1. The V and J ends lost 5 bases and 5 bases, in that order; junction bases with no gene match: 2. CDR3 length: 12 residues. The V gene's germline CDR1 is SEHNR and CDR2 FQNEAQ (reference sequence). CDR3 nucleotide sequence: TGTGCCAGCAGCGACAGGGTGACTGAAGCTTTCTTT. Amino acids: CASSDRVTEAFF.